This T cell receptor beta chain is from a study of T cell responses to AZD1222 COVID-19 vaccine. Regarding the study as a whole: Researchers report vaccine-associated CD4 TCRs spanning spike, with dominance at 160-218 and 743-854. Repertoires were collected only later (after the peak T cell response had occurred).

In the case of this clone: As yet, its antigen is unknown.

Using immunoSEQ multiplex PCR, the repertoire was profiled, and TCRdb retains in-frame clones only, with some absent. The data show 150,000 to 200,000 clones, about 91% seen once. The analysis combined second doses at about 4 or about 12 weeks. Sequences were derived from peripheral blood, sampled 28 days after the second AZD1222 dose. This receptor was identified in an adult who received the AZD1222 COVID-19 vaccine.

CDR3 amino acids: CASSKAFGGETYNEQFF. Written as DNA, the CDR3 is TGTGCCAGCAGCAAAGCCTTCGGCGGTGAAACCTACAATGAGCAGTTCTTC. The chain has TRBV21-1 and TRBJ2-1; the table's D gene call, TRBD2, was not cross checked with the DNA. TRBV21-1 is noted as a pseudogene. This CDR3 spans 17 amino acids.